The entry that follows covers one T cell receptor beta chain sequence. Its antigen target is currently unknown. It has no much larger one-base neighbor in the sample; base qualities were not kept. The sample belongs to a study of shared T cell receptors in the human thymus listed by TCRdb under 2021. As for the study more broadly: The study examined how self-reactive, shared T-cell receptor alpha chains are generated in the human thymus.

Library preparation employed the immunoSEQ multiplex PCR assay. Held by TCRdb, this immuneACCESS table contains in-frame sequences only and omits some clones. Under half of the omission traces to an unresolved V gene where checked; the cause of the rest is unknown. The sample table records some 700,000 clones; approximately 85% of these occur just once. The ten most abundant clones make up 0.008% to 0.011% of the sample. Here V drops 4 bases and J drops 5 bases, and the junction holds 19 bases not matched to any gene. CDR1 and CDR2 are drawn from the germline V gene: SGHDN, FVKESK. CDR3 length: 18 amino acids, cysteine to phenylalanine. Of the read, only the CDR3 DNA is kept; its 54 bases are in frame from base 1. The same sample was also used in a study of human thymus T cells. In that second paper, the authors write: Immunologically healthy infants undergoing open corrective cardiac surgery for congenital heart defects in Finland were used as donors. The thymus tissue came from surgical resects taken out during corrective cardiac surgery. Biased V and J gene segment usage appeared to be present in both thymic and peripheral blood repertoires. The related research found that thymic TCR repertoires overlapped highly between unrelated individuals. The study described the TCR alpha and beta repertoires in under 10 infant thymus samples and a few matching peripheral blood samples. Donor ages ranging from about 6 to 250 days were recorded, and five to seven male and a couple of female infants were included in the cohort. After being mechanically released from the tissue, thymocytes were kept at -70 degrees C in pellets of about 9-34 million cells. Genomic DNA was extracted from frozen cell pellets with a QIAsymphony instrument. Using the immunoSEQ multiplex PCR assay, the TCRB and TCRAD loci were amplified from a standardized quantity of quality-controlled genomic DNA. Amplicons spanned the V(D)J region at a length sufficient to cover the CDR3 and identify V and J genes. Through the commercial immunoSEQ service, the amplicons were sequenced on an Illumina platform. Primer bias and sequencing errors were corrected as previously described, and TCRAD and TCRB were defined on the basis of the IMGT database. The repertoires were analysed using immunoSEQ Analyzer 3.0 and VDJTools for basic statistics, V/J segment usage, diversity estimates, rarefaction and pairwise overlap. To estimate diversity, the Chao1, ChaoE, Efron-Thisted, Shannon and inverse Simpson indices were applied, and diversity was also estimated on datasets down-sampled to the smallest sample. Repertoire overlap was determined by strict matching of CDR3 nucleotide sequence, V gene and J gene, and Jaccard-based multidimensional scaling clustering was applied. Thymus samples yielded on average approximately 840,000 unique TCRB clonotypes, compared with 70,000 to 85,000 from blood samples.

Here the chain combines TRBV14 and TRBJ2-7; a stretch of 8 junction bases matches TRBD2. The sequencing sample was made of thymocytes. The origin of this receptor is a girl under three years old with a congenital heart defect. Donor details come from another sample of the same person, matched by shared clones. CDR3 sequence: CASSPTRNTSGLSHEQYF. The nucleotides are TGTGCCAGCAGCCCGACCCGGAACACTAGCGGTTTGAGCCACGAGCAGTACTTC.